Following are 13 T cell receptor beta chains from one sample sequenced in a study of blood T cell repertoires in COVID-19. Clones were sequenced by immunoSEQ multiplex PCR, and TCRdb holds only the in-frame ones, with some missing. This sample has 250,000 to 350,000 clones, with roughly four fifths found just once. The sample was peripheral blood. The receptors derive from a person between 70 and 80 years old with COVID-19, enrolled during active disease.

The V and J genes are TRBV28 and TRBJ1-2, with D perhaps TRBD1 (6 bases). The germline CDR1 and CDR2 sequences are MDHEN and SYDVKM. The CDR3 consists of 13 residues. V was pared by 10 bases and J by 14 bases, with 26 bases between. The CDR3 loop reads CAISKGGRDMKTF. The CDR3, as DNA: TGTGCCATCTCCAAAGGGGGTAGGGATATGAAAACCTTC.

The V and J genes are TRBV12-3 or TRBV12-4 and TRBJ2-1; tentatively, D is TRBD2 (5 bases). The CDR3 has 12 residues. Trimming shortened V by 5 bases and J by 7 bases, and 9 bases separated the two germline ends. The CDR3 DNA sequence: TGTGCCAGCAGTCCCGAGGGTAATGAGCAGTTCTTC. It yields the protein CASSPEGNEQFF.

The chain uses TRBV19 and TRBJ2-2; 7 nucleotides line up with TRBD1. CDR3 length: 14 residues. J lost 4 bases, V lost 6 bases, and 5 bases had no gene match. CDR1 is LNHDA, CDR2 SQIVND, per germline (reference sequence). CDR3 amino acids: CASRDRPFTGELFF. CDR3 DNA sequence: TGTGCCAGTAGGGACAGGCCTTTCACCGGGGAGCTGTTTTTT.

The J gene is TRBJ1-1, the V gene TRBV7-6, with D maybe TRBD1 (5 bases). The CDR3 is made up of 13 amino acids. The V end was cut by 1 base, the J end by 4 bases, with 7 bases between. The germline CDR1 and CDR2 sequences are SGHVS and FNYEAQ. The CDR3 DNA sequence: TGTGCCAGCAGCTTAGGACAGTCCACTGAAGCTTTCTTT. It translates to CASSLGQSTEAFF.

This clone was observed a single time. The chain combines TRBV27 with TRBJ2-5, with 13 bases lining up with TRBD2. Trimming took 8 bases from V and 5 from J; bases not matched to a gene: 11. The CDR3 is made up of 16 amino acids. Germline V lookup: CDR1 MNHEY, CDR2 SMNVEV (reference sequence). The CDR3 region has the DNA TGTGCCAGCGCCGTACTAGCGGGGGGGCCTCATGAGACCCAGTACTTC. Encoded protein: CASAVLAGGPHETQYF.

The chain's CDR3 is CASSMGDRDQETQYF. The CDR3 DNA reads TGTGCCAGTAGTATGGGGGACAGGGACCAAGAGACCCAGTACTTC. The chain links TRBV19 to TRBJ2-5; the match to TRBD1 covers 9 bases. V dropped 3 bases and J dropped 0; count of bases not matched to a gene: 2. CDR1 is LNHDA and CDR2 is SQIVND in the germline V gene (reference sequence). This CDR3 comprises 15 residues.

A single count supports this clone. This chain connects TRBV5-6 to TRBJ1-1, with D unresolved. This CDR3 spans 14 amino acids. Trimming shortened V by 3 bases and J by 2 bases, and 11 bases separated the two germline ends. CDR1 and CDR2 from the germline V gene are SGHDT and YYEEEE. As DNA, the CDR3 is TGTGCCAGCAGCTATGGGCCCAGAAACACTGAAGCTTTCTTT. The encoded protein is CASSYGPRNTEAFF.

J is TRBJ2-3 and V is TRBV7-2; D is ambiguous. From germline, CDR1 is SGHTA and CDR2 FQGNSA. The V gene lost 1 base and the J gene lost 7 bases, with 15 bases spanning the gap. The CDR3 has 15 residues. The CDR3: CASSLGRSRSNTQYF. In nucleotides, the CDR3 is TGTGCCAGCAGCTTAGGTCGTAGCCGTAGTAATACGCAGTATTTT.

V and J are TRBV5-1 and TRBJ2-2; 7 bases map to TRBD1. Per germline, CDR1 SGHRS and CDR2 YFSETQ. CDR3 length: 15 residues. V was clipped by 4 bases and J by 7 bases; unmatched bases: 10. The CDR3 protein is CASSPRQGRDGELFF. CDR3 bases: TGCGCCAGCAGCCCTAGACAGGGTAGGGACGGGGAGCTGTTTTTT.

The chain uses TRBV3-1 (or the pseudogene TRBV3-2) and TRBJ2-4; 8 bases align to TRBD1. V was pared by 4 bases and J by 8 bases, with 10 bases of the junction left unmatched. The CDR3 has 15 residues. The germline V gene has CDR1 LGHDT and CDR2 YNNKEL (reference sequence). The CDR3 is CASSPKLDRDDIQYF. CDR3 DNA sequence: TGTGCCAGCAGCCCCAAACTGGACAGGGACGACATTCAGTACTTC.

The chain joins TRBV7-6 to TRBJ2-1; 9 bases line up with TRBD2. This CDR3 region has 15 residues. V lost 5 bases and J lost 3; bases outside the gene matches: 5. Germline CDR1 is SGHVS and CDR2 is FNYEAQ. CDR3 sequence: CASSTVAGDYNEQFF. The CDR3 coding sequence is TGTGCCAGCAGCACAGTAGCGGGGGACTACAATGAGCAGTTCTTC.

This clone was detected ten times or more. The chain is built from TRBV19 and TRBJ1-4, with a weak D call TRBD1 (5 bases). The CDR3 has 16 amino acids. The V gene lost 3 bases and the J gene lost 6 bases, with 17 bases spanning the gap. Germline V gene lookup returns CDR1 LNHDA and CDR2 SQIVND (reference sequence). This CDR3 reads CASSIVTWSGDEKLFF. CDR3 bases: TGTGCCAGTAGTATTGTTACTTGGTCGGGGGATGAAAAACTGTTTTTT. Looking up the rest from reference TRBV19 and TRBJ1-4 gives the full variable domain: DGGITQSPKYLFRKEGQNVTLSCEQNLNHDAMYWYRQDPGQGLRLIYYSQIVNDFQKGDIAEGYSVSREKKESFPLTVTSAQKNPTAFYLCASSIVTWSGDEKLFFGSGTQLSVL.

The CDR3 DNA reads TGTGCCAGCAGCGAAAACTTTGCGGATACGCAGTATTTT. Residues: CASSENFADTQYF. This chain uses TRBV14 with TRBJ2-3; D is undetermined. Germline CDR1 SGHDN, CDR2 FVKESK. CDR3 length: 13 amino acids. V was trimmed by 5 bases and J by 6 bases, leaving 12 bases between them.